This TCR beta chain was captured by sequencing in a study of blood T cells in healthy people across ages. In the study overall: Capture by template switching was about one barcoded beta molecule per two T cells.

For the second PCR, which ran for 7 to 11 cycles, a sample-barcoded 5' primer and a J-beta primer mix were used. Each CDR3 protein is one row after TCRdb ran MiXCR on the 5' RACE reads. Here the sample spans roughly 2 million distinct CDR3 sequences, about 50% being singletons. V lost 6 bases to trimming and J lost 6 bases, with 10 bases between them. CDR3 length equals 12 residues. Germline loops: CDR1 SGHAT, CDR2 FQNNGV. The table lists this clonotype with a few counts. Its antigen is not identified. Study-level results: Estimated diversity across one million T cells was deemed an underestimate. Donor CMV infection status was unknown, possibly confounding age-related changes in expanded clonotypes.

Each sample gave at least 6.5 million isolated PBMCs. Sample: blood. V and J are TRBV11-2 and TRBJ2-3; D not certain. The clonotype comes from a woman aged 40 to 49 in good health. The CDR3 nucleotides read TGTGCCAGCAGTTCCAGATGGGATACGCAGTATTTT. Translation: CASSSRWDTQYF.